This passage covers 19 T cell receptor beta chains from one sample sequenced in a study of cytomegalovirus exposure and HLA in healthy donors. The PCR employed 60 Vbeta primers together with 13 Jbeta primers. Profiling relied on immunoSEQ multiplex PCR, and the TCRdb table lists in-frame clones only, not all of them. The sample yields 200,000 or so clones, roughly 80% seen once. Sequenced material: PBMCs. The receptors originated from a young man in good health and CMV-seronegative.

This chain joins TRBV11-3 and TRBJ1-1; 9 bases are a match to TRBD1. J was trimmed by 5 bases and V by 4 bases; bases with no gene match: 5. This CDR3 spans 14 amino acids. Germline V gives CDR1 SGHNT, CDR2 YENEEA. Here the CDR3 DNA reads TGTGCCAGCAGCTCGGGACAGGGTAAGACTGAAGCTTTCTTT. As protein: CASSSGQGKTEAFF. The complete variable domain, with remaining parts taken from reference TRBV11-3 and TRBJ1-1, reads EAGVVQSPRYKIIEKKQPVAFWCNPISGHNTLYWYLQNLGQGPELLIRYENEEAVDDSQLPKDRFSAERLKGVDSTLKIQPAELGDSAVYLCASSSGQGKTEAFFGQGTRLTVV.

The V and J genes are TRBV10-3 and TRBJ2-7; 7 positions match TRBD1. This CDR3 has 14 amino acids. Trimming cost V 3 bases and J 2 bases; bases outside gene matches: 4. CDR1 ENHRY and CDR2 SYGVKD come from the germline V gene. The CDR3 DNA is TGTGCCATCAGTGAAAAGGGGGCGGCCTACGAGCAGTACTTC. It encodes CAISEKGAAYEQYF.

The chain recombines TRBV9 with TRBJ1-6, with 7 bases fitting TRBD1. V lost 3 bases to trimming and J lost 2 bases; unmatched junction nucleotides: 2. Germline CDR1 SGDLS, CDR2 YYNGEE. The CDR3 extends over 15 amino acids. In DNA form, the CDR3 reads TGTGCCAGCAGCGGAGGGACAGCCTATAATTCACCCCTCCACTTT. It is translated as CASSGGTAYNSPLHF.

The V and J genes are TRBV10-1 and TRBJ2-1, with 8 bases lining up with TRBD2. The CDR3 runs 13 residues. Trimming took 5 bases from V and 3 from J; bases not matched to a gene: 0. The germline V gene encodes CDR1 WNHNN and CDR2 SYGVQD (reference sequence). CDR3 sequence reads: CASSSGGYNEQFF. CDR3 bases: TGCGCCAGCAGTAGCGGGGGCTACAATGAGCAGTTCTTC.

DNA of the CDR3: TGTGCCAGCAGCCGGGAGAATTCTTTTAGGCAAAACATTCAGTACTTC. Translated, it gives CASSRENSFRQNIQYF. The gene calls are TRBV5-5 and TRBJ2-4; TRBD2 might be the D (6 bases). The germline V and J ends were trimmed by 4 bases and 5 bases, with 19 bases remaining between them. The CDR3 extends over 16 amino acids. The germline V gene has CDR1 SGHKS and CDR2 YYEKEE (reference sequence).

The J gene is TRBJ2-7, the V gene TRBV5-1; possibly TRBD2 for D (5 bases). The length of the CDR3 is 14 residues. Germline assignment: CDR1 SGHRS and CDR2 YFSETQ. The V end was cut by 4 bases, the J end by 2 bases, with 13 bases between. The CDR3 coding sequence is TGCGCCAGCAGCGCTGGGAGTTGGGCCTACGAGCAGTACTTC. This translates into CASSAGSWAYEQYF.

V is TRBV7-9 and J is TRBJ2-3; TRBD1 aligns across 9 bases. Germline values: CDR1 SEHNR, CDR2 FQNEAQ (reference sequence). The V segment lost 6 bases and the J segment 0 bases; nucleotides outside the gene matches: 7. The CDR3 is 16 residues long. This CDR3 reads CASSYYRGPSTDTQYF. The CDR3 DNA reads TGTGCCAGCAGTTATTACAGGGGGCCCAGCACAGATACGCAGTATTTT. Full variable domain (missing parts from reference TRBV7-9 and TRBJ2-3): DTGVSQNPRHKITKRGQNVTFRCDPISEHNRLYWYRQTLGQGPEFLTYFQNEAQLEKSRLLSDRFSAERPKGSFSTLEIQRTEQGDSAMYLCASSYYRGPSTDTQYFGPGTRLTVL.

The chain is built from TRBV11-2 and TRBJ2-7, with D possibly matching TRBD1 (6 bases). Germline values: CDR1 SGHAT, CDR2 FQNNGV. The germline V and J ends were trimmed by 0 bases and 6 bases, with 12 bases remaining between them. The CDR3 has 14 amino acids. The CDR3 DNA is TGTGCCAGCAGCTTAGATCAGGGGTCCCTCGAGCAGTACTTC. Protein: CASSLDQGSLEQYF. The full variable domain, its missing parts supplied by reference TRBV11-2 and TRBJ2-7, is EAGVAQSPRYKIIEKRQSVAFWCNPISGHATLYWYQQILGQGPKLLIQFQNNGVVDDSQLPKDRFSAERLKGVDSTLKIQPAKLEDSAVYLCASSLDQGSLEQYFGPGTRLTVT.

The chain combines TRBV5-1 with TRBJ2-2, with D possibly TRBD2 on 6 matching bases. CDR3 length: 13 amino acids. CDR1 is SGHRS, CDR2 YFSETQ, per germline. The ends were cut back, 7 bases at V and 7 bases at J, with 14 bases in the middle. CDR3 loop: CASGGTPGGELFF. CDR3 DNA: TGCGCCAGCGGGGGGACCCCGGGCGGGGAGCTGTTTTTT.

The CDR3 loop is CARDDRVTDTQYF. In DNA, the CDR3 is TGTGCCAGGGACGACAGAGTCACAGATACGCAGTATTTT. This chain uses TRBV2 with TRBJ2-3; possibly TRBD1 for D (5 bases). Looked up from germline, CDR1 is SNHLY and CDR2 is FYNNEI. V gave up 9 bases and J gave up 2 bases, with 12 bases separating them. CDR3 size: 13 residues. Based on the CDR3 plus reference TRBV2 and TRBJ2-3, the full variable domain is EPEVTQTPSHQVTQMGQEVILRCVPISNHLYFYWYRQILGQKVEFLVSFYNNEISEKSEIFDDQFSVERPDGSNFTLKIRSTKLEDSAMYFCARDDRVTDTQYFGPGTRLTVL.

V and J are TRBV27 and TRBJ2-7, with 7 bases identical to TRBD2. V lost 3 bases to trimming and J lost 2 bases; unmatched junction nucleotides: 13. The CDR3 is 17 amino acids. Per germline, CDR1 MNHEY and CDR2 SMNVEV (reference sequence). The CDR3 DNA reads TGTGCCAGCAGTTTGTTGGGAGGGGCTAAGGGAGCCTACGAGCAGTACTTC. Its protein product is CASSLLGGAKGAYEQYF.

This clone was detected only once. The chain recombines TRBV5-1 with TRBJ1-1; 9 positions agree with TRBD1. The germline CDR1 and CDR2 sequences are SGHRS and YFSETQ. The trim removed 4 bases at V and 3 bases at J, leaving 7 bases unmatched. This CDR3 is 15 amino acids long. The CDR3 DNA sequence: TGCGCCAGCAGCCCCGGGACAGGGATTTACACTGAAGCTTTCTTT. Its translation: CASSPGTGIYTEAFF.

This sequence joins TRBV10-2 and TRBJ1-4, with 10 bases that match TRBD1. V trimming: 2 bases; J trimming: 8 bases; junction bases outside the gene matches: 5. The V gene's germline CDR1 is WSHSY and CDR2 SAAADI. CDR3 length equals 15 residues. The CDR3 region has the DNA TGCGCCAGCAGTGAGACGGGGACAGGGGTGGAAAAACTGTTTTTT. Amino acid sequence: CASSETGTGVEKLFF.

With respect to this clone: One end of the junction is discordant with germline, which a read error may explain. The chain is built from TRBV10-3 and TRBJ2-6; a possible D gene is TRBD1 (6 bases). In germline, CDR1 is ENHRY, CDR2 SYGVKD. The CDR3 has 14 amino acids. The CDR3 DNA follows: TGTGCCGTCAGTACAGGGTATCGGGCCAACGTCCTGACTTTC. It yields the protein CAVSTGYRANVLTF.

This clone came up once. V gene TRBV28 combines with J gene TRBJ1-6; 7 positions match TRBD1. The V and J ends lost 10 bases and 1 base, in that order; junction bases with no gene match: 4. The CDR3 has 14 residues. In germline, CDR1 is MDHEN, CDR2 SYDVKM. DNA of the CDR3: TGTGCCACCCTACAGGGGTCCTATAATTCACCCCTCCACTTT. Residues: CATLQGSYNSPLHF.

CDR3 nucleotide sequence: TGCGCCAGCAGCCAGGACTTACAGGGAGTTGCAACTAATGAAAAACTGTTTTTT. Translated, it gives CASSQDLQGVATNEKLFF. This chain uses TRBV4-1 with TRBJ1-4; tentatively, D is TRBD1 (6 bases). The germline V gene has CDR1 MGHRA and CDR2 YSYEKL. CDR3 length equals 18 residues. V was trimmed by 3 bases and J by 0 bases, leaving 17 bases between them.

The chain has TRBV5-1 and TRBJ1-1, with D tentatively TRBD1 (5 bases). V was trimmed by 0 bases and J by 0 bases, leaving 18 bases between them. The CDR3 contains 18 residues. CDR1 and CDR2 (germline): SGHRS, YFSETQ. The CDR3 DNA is TGCGCCAGCAGCTTGGGTTTGGGGGGACGCCCCATGAACACTGAAGCTTTCTTT. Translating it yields CASSLGLGGRPMNTEAFF.

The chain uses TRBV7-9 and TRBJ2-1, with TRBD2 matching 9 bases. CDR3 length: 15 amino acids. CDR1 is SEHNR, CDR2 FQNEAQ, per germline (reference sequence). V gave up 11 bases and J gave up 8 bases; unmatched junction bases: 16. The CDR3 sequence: CARGLLRGGIDEQFF. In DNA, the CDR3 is TGTGCCCGAGGGCTTTTGCGGGGGGGCATTGATGAGCAGTTCTTC.

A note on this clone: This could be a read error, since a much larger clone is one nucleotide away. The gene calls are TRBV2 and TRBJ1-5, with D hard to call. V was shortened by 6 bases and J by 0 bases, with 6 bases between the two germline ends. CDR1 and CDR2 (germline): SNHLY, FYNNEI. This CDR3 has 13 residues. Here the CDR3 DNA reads TGTGCCAGCAGCCCAGATAGCAATCAGCCCCAGCATTTT. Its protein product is CASSPDSNQPQHF.